The 8 T cell receptor beta chains in this list originate from one sample, sequenced in a study of shared T cell receptors in the human thymus. Some clones are missing from TCRdb's copy, which holds only in-frame ones; the method was immunoSEQ multiplex PCR. This table holds under 850,000 clones, 88% found once. The data were also submitted as part of a second study, on human thymus T cells.

Sequenced sample: thymocytes. These receptors all come from a boy younger than two with a congenital heart defect.

This chain joins TRBV6-1 and TRBJ1-5; perhaps TRBD1 as D (6 bases). Per the germline V gene, CDR1 is MNHNS and CDR2 is SASEGT. Trimming cost V 4 bases and J 4 bases, with 14 bases left between them. This CDR3 region has 15 residues. The CDR3, as DNA: TGTGCCAGCAGTGGCCCAGGGGACGCAAATCAGCCCCAGCATTTT. Translating it yields CASSGPGDANQPQHF.

The V gene is TRBV6-4, the J gene TRBJ1-1, with D possibly being TRBD1 (5 bases). The CDR3 runs to 13 residues. Deletions cut 4 bases from V and 6 bases from J, with 12 bases between. The germline V gene has CDR1 MRHNA and CDR2 SNTAGT. The CDR3 DNA sequence: TGTGCCAGCAGTGCCGGGGGGGAGCCTGAAGCTTTCTTT. It translates to CASSAGGEPEAFF.

The chain combines TRBV5-1 with TRBJ2-1, with 10 bases aligning to TRBD1. The V gene end was trimmed by 0 bases and the J gene end by 5 bases; junction bases not matched to a gene: 5. This CDR3 has 16 amino acids. Germline V gives CDR1 SGHRS, CDR2 YFSETQ. Here the CDR3 DNA reads TGCGCCAGCAGCTTGGTGGGACAGGGGAGCGACAATGAGCAGTTCTTC. As protein: CASSLVGQGSDNEQFF.

This clone was counted only a few times. The chain recombines TRBV11-2 with TRBJ1-2; TRBD1 agrees at 10 bases. CDR1 and CDR2 from the germline V gene are SGHAT and FQNNGV. This CDR3 contains 14 residues. J was trimmed by 8 bases and V by 5 bases; bases with no gene match: 8. DNA of the CDR3: TGTGCCAGCAGCCATTGTGGGACAGGGGAAGGCTACACCTTC. Residues: CASSHCGTGEGYTF.

The rearrangement uses TRBV6-5 and TRBJ2-7; 9 positions match TRBD1. The V and J ends lost 4 bases and 3 bases, in that order; junction bases with no gene match: 4. This CDR3 contains 14 residues. Germline V gene data show CDR1 as MNHEY and CDR2 as SVGAGI. CDR3 nucleotides: TGTGCCAGCAGTTCCGGACAGGGGCTCTACGAGCAGTACTTC. As protein: CASSSGQGLYEQYF.

The V gene is TRBV7-9, the J gene TRBJ2-7; D is ambiguous. V dropped 1 base and J dropped 2 bases, with 9 bases sitting between them. The CDR3 contains 14 residues. The germline CDR1 and CDR2 sequences are SEHNR and FQNEAQ (reference sequence). CDR3 sequence reads: CASSLEHSAYEQYF. In nucleotides, the CDR3 is TGTGCCAGCAGCTTAGAGCACTCTGCCTACGAGCAGTACTTC.

This sequence joins TRBV27 and TRBJ1-2; 8 bases agree with TRBD1. Germline lookup yields CDR1 MNHEY and CDR2 SMNVEV (reference sequence). CDR3 size: 16 residues. Trimming removed 4 bases from V and 3 bases from J; junction bases left unmatched: 10. The CDR3 DNA reads TGTGCCAGCAGTTCCCGGACAGGGAGAGGTGACTATGGCTACACCTTC. Its translation: CASSSRTGRGDYGYTF.

This chain joins TRBV5-1 and TRBJ1-2, with no clear D. V gave up 4 bases and J gave up 4 bases, with 11 bases separating them. Germline V gene lookup returns CDR1 SGHRS and CDR2 YFSETQ. The CDR3 length is 13 residues. The CDR3 bases are TGCGCCAGCAGCCCTACCCCCTGCTATGGCTACACCTTC. Amino acids: CASSPTPCYGYTF. Looking up the rest from reference TRBV5-1 and TRBJ1-2 gives the full variable domain: KAGVTQTPRYLIKTRGQQVTLSCSPISGHRSVSWYQQTPGQGLQFLFEYFSETQRNKGNFPGRFSGRQFSNSRSEMNVSTLELGDSALYLCASSPTPCYGYTFGSGTRLTVV.